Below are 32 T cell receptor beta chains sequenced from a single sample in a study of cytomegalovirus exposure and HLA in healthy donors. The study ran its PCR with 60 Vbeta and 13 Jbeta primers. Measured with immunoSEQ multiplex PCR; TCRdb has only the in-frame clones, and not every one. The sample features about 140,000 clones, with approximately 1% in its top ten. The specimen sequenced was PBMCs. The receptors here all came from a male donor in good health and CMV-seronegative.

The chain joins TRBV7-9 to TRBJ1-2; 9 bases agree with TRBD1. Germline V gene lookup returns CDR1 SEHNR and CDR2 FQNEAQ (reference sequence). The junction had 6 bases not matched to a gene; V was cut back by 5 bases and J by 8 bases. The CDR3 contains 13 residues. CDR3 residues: CASSRDREAGYTF. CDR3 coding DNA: TGTGCCAGCAGCCGGGACAGGGAGGCGGGCTACACCTTC.

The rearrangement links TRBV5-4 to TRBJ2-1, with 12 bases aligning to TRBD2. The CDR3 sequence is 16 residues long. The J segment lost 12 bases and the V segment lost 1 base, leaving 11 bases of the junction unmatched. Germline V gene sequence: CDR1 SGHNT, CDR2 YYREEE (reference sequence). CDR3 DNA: TGTGCCAGCAGCTTGACTAGCGGGGGGCCAACGAACGGGCAGTTCTTC. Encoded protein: CASSLTSGGPTNGQFF.

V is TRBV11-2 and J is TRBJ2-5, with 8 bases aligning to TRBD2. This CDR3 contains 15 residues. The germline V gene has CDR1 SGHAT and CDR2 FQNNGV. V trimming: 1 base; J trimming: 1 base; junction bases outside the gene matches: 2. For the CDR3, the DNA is TGTGCCAGCAGCTTAGGAGCGGGGGCCCAAGAGACCCAGTACTTC. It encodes CASSLGAGAQETQYF.

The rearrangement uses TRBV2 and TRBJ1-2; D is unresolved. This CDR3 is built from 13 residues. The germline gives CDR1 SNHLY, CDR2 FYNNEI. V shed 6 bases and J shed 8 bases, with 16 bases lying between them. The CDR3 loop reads CASSVTPTEGYTF. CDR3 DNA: TGTGCCAGCAGCGTGACACCTACGGAAGGCTACACCTTC.

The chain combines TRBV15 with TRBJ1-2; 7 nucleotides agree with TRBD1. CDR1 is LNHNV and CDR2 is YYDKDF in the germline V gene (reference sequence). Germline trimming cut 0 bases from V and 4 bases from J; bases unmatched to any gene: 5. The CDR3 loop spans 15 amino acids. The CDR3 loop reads CATSRDRDSLYGYTF. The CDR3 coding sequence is TGTGCCACCAGCAGAGATCGGGACAGCCTCTATGGCTACACCTTC.

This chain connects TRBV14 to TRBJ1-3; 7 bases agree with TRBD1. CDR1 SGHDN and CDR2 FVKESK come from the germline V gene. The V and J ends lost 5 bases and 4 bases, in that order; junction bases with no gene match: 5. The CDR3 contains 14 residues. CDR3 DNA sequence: TGTGCCAGCAGCTTACGGACAGGCGGAAACACCATATATTTT. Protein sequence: CASSLRTGGNTIYF.

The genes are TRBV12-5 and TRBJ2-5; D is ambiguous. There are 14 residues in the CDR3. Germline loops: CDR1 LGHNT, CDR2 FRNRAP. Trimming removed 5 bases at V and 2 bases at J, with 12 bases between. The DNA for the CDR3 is TGTGCTAGTGGTGGAGCTGCGGAGCAAGAGACCCAGTACTTC. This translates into CASGGAAEQETQYF.

The CDR3 nucleotides read TGTGCCAGCAGCGACCACCCGGCTAGCGGGGAAGCAGATACGCAGTATTTT. Translating it yields CASSDHPASGEADTQYF. The chain has TRBV9 and TRBJ2-3; 9 bases fit TRBD2. Trimming removed 3 bases from V and 4 bases from J; junction bases left unmatched: 12. From germline, CDR1 is SGDLS and CDR2 YYNGEE. This CDR3 region has 17 residues.

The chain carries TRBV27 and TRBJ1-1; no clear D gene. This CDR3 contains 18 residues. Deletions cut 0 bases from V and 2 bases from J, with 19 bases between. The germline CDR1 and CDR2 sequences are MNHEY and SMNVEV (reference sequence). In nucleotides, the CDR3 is TGTGCCAGCAGTTTATCCTTCGAAGGGTGGGGAGAAAACACTGAAGCTTTCTTT. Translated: CASSLSFEGWGENTEAFF.

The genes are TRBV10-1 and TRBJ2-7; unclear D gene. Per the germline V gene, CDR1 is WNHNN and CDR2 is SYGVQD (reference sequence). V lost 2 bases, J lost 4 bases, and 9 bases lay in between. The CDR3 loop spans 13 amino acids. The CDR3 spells CASSEAGFYEQYF. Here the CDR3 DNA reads TGCGCCAGCAGTGAGGCCGGGTTTTACGAGCAGTACTTC.

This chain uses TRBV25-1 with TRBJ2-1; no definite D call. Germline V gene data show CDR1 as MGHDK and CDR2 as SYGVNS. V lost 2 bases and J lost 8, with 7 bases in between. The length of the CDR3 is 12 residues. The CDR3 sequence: CASSEELYEQFF. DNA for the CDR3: TGTGCCAGCAGTGAAGAGCTCTATGAGCAGTTCTTC.

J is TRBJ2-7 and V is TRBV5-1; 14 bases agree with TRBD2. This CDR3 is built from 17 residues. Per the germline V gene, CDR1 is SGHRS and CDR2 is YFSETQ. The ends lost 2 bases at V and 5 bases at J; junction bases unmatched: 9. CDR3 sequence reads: CASSFGSGTSGRDEQYF. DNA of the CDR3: TGCGCCAGCAGCTTCGGTTCCGGGACTAGCGGGAGAGACGAGCAGTACTTC.

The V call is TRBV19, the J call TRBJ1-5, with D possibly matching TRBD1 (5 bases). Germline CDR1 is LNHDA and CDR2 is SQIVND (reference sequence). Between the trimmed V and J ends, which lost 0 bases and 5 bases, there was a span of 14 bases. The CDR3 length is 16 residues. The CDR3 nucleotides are TGTGCCAGTAGTATAGATCGCGCAAGGGGCCATCAGCCCCAGCATTTT. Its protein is CASSIDRARGHQPQHF.

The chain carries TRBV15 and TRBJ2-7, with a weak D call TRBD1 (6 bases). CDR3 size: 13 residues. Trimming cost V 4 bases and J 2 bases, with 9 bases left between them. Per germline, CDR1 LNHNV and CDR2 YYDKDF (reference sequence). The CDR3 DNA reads TGTGCCACCAGCACAGGGGTGGCCTACGAGCAGTACTTC. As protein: CATSTGVAYEQYF.

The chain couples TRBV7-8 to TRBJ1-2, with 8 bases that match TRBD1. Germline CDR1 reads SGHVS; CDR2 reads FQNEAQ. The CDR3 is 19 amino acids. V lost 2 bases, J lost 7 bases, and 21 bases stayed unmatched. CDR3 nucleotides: TGTGCCAGCAGCTTAATCCCAGCCGGGACAGGCCATTTGGGTAGTGGCTACACCTTC. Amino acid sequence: CASSLIPAGTGHLGSGYTF.

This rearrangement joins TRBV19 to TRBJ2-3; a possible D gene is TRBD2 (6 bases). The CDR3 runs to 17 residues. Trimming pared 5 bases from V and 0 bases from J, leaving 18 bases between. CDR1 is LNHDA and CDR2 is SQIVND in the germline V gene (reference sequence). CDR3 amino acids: CASSPIGGGPSTDTQYF. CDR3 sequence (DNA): TGTGCCAGTAGTCCTATTGGGGGAGGCCCAAGCACAGATACGCAGTATTTT.

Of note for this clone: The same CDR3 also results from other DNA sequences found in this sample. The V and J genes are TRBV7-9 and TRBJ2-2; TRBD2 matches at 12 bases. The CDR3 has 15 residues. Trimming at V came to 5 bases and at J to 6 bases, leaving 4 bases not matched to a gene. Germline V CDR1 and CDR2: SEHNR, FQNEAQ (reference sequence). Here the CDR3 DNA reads TGTGCCAGCAGCCTCGGACTAGCGGGGCCCGGGGAGCTGTTTTTT. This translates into CASSLGLAGPGELFF.

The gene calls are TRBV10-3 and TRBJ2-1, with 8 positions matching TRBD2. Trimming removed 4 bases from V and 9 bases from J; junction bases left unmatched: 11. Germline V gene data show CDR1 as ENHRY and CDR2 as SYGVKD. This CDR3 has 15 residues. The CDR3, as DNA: TGTGCCATCAGTGGGGGACTAGGATCCAGTATTGAGCAGTTCTTC. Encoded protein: CAISGGLGSSIEQFF.

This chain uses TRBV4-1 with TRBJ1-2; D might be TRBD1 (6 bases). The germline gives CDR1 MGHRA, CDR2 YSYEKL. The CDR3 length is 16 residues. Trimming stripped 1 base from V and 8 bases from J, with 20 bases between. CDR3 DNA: TGCGCCAGCAGCCAAGGAGGCCTCAGGGGATCCCACGGCTACACCTTC. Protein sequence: CASSQGGLRGSHGYTF.

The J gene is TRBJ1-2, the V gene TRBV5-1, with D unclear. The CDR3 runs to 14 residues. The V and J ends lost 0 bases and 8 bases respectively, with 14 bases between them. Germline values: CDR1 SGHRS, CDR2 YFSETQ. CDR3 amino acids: CASSLDEGMVGYTF. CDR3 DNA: TGCGCCAGCAGCTTGGATGAGGGAATGGTGGGCTACACCTTC.

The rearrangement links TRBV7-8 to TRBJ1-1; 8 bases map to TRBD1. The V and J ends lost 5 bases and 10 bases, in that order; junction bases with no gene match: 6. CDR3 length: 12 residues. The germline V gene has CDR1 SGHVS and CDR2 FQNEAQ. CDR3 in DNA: TGTGCCAGCAGCCTACAGGGGGAAGGAGCTTTCTTT. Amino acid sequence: CASSLQGEGAFF.

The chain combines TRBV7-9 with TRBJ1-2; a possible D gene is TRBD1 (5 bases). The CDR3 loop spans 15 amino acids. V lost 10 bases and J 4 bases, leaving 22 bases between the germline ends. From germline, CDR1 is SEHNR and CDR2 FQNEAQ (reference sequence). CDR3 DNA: TGTGCCATCCACACCGTGGGGGGGGGTTCCTATGGCTACACCTTC. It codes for CAIHTVGGGSYGYTF.

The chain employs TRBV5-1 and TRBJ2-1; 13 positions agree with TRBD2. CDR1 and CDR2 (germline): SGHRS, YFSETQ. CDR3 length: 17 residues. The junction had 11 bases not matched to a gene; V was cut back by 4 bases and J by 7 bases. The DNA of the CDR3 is TGCGCCAGCAGCCCTGGGACTAGCGGGACGACGGGGAATGAGCAGTTCTTC. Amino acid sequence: CASSPGTSGTTGNEQFF. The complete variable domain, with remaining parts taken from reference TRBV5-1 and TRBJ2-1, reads KAGVTQTPRYLIKTRGQQVTLSCSPISGHRSVSWYQQTPGQGLQFLFEYFSETQRNKGNFPGRFSGRQFSNSRSEMNVSTLELGDSALYLCASSPGTSGTTGNEQFFGPGTRLTVL.

The CDR3: CASSPGDRDGEQYF. The CDR3 bases are TGTGCCAGCAGCCCTGGGGACAGGGATGGCGAGCAGTACTTC. The rearrangement joins TRBV11-3 to TRBJ2-7; 9 bases fit TRBD1. The CDR3 sequence is 14 residues long. The trim removed 5 bases at V and 6 bases at J, leaving 8 bases unmatched. CDR1 SGHNT and CDR2 YENEEA come from the germline V gene.

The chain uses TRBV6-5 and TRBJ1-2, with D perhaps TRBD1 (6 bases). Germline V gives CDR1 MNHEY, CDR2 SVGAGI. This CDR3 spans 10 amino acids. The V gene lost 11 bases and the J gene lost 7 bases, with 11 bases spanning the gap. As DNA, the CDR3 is TGTGCCGGGGGCGCGAGTGGCTACACCTTC. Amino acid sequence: CAGGASGYTF.

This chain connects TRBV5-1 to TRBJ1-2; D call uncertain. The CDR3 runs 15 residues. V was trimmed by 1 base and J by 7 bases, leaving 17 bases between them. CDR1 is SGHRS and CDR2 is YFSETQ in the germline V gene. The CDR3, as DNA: TGCGCCAGCAGCTTGAGCCCACGAGAACGTGGTGGCTACACCTTC. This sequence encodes CASSLSPRERGGYTF.

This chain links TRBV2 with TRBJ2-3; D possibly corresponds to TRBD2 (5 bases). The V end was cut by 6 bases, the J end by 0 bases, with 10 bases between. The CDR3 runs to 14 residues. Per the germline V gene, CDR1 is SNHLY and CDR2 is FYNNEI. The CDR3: CASSGGPSTDTQYF. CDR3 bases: TGTGCCAGCAGCGGCGGGCCTAGCACAGATACGCAGTATTTT.

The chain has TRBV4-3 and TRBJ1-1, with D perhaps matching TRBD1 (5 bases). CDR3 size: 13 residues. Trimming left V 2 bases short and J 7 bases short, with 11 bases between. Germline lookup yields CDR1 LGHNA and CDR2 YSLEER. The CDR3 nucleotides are TGCGCCAGCAGCCAATCGACAGAGTATGAAGCTTTCTTT. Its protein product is CASSQSTEYEAFF.

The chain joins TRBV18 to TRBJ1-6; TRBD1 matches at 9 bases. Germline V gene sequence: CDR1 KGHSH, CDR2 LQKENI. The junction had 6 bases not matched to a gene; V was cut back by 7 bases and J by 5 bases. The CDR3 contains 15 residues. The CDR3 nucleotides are TGTGCCAGCTTCCCCGGGACAGGGAATAATTCACCCCTCCACTTT. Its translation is CASFPGTGNNSPLHF.

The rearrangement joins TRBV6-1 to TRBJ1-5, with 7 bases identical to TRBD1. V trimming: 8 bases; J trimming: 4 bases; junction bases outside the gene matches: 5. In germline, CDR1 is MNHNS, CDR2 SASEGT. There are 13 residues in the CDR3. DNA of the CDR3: TGTGCCAGCTGGGACAGTGTGAATCAGCCCCAGCATTTT. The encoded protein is CASWDSVNQPQHF.

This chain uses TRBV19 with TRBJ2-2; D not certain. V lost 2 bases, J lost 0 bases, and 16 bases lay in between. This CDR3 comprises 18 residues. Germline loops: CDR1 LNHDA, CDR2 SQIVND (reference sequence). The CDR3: CASSITPITLPNTGELFF. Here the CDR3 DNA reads TGTGCCAGTAGTATAACTCCCATCACCCTACCGAACACCGGGGAGCTGTTTTTT.

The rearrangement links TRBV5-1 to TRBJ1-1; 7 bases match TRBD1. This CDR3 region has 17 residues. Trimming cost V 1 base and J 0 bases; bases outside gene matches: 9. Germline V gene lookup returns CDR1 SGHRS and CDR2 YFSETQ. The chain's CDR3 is CASSLIWAGGLNTEAFF. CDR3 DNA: TGCGCCAGCAGCTTGATTTGGGCAGGGGGATTGAACACTGAAGCTTTCTTT.